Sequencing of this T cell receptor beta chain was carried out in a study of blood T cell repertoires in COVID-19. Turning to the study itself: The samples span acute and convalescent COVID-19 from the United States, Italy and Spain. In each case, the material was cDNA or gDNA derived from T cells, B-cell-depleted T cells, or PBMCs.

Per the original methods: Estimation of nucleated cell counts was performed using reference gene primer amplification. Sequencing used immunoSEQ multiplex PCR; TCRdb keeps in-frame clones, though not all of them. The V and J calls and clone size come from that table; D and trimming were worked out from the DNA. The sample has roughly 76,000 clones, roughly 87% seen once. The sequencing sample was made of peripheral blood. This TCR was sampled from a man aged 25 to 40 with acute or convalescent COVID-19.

The CDR3 DNA sequence: TGTGCCAGCAGTTCACCCGGTACTAGCGGGCGCAATGAGCAGTTCTTC. Translated: CASSSPGTSGRNEQFF. The chain has TRBV28 and TRBJ2-1; 9 nucleotides agree with TRBD2. Germline V CDR1 and CDR2: MDHEN, SYDVKM. This CDR3 contains 16 residues. The V and J ends lost 4 bases and 6 bases, in that order; junction bases with no gene match: 10. Looking up the rest from reference TRBV28 and TRBJ2-1 gives the full variable domain: DVKVTQSSRYLVKRTGEKVFLECVQDMDHENMFWYRQDPGLGLRLIYFSYDVKMKEKGDIPEGYSVSREKKERFSLILESASTNQTSMYLCASSSPGTSGRNEQFFGPGTRLTVL.